The 2 T cell receptor beta chains below come from one sample, sequenced in a study of T-cell memory formation after mild COVID-19. TCRdb independently ran MiXCR on the 5' RACE reads; one entry per CDR3 protein. The table includes some 120,000 distinct CDR3 sequences, 15% to 20% detected once. The material sequenced was PBMCs or a T cell subset sorted from them (not recorded which). All receptors derive from a man between 18 and 29 years old who had mild COVID-19 (a few samples of this study predate the infection). Cell type and time point are not known.

This clonotype was detected ten times or more. The rearrangement uses TRBV12-3 or TRBV12-4 and TRBJ2-5, with 9 bases that match TRBD2. Trimming took 3 bases from V and 5 from J; bases not matched to a gene: 4. The CDR3 is 14 residues long. The CDR3 sequence: CASSLRGGPETQYF. The CDR3 nucleotides are TGTGCCAGCAGTTTGCGGGGGGGCCCGGAGACCCAGTACTTC.

The count of this clonotype is one. The V call is TRBV20-1, the J call TRBJ2-2, with 8 bases that match TRBD2. The J segment lost 2 bases and the V segment lost 0 bases, leaving 5 bases of the junction unmatched. Germline V CDR1 and CDR2: DFQATT, SNEGSKA (reference sequence). The CDR3 has 16 amino acids. Here the CDR3 reads CSARDIAGGNTGELFF. The CDR3 region has the DNA TGCAGTGCTAGAGATATTGCGGGGGGCAACACCGGGGAGCTGTTTTTT.